This TCR beta chain is from a study of tumor and adjacent non-tumor tissue in lung cancer (dated by TCRdb to about 2018). A note on the overall study: By cancer type, the cohort comprised approximately twelve adenocarcinoma patients, 2 squamous cell carcinoma patients and 1 small cell lung cancer patient. Fewer than 35 paired specimens, one tumor and one normal lung sample per patient, were profiled by TCRbeta CDR3 sequencing. The approximately 15 enrolled patients, of whom around 10 were men and 5 were women, were aged about 31 to 85 years and were diagnosed with TNM stage I to III disease. Bulk TCRbeta repertoires were compared between lung tumor tissue and matched distant non-tumor lung tissue obtained from more than twelve lung cancer patients. A total of 95 million to 150 million productive TCRbeta reads were generated by sequencing, corresponding to an average of roughly 4.1 million reads per sample. The full study reports these points: In normal lung, the top 100 clones accounted for a significantly larger cumulative share of the repertoire than in tumor tissue. Younger patients had significantly higher TCR diversity, and higher tumor TCR diversity was associated with shorter overall and disease-free survival. Only approximately 14 patients were included in the cohort, and the need for larger samples and more detailed clinical data was noted by the authors. TCR diversity (inverse Simpson) was significantly higher in tumor than in normal lung tissue (around 460 vs 160, P = 0.0075, Mann-Whitney U test). Because peripheral blood was not sequenced, blood TCRbeta repertoires in the lung cancer patients of the study were not examined. The methods do not name the sequencing platform or mention unique molecular identifiers.

RNA was isolated from bulk, unsorted tissue, and RNA quality was assessed with a NanoDrop ND-1000 and an Agilent 2100. The normal lung samples consisted of distant non-tumor tissue collected more than 3 cm from the tumor edge. The donors were newly diagnosed lung cancer patients admitted for thoracic surgery in China from August to November 2014 who had not received prior chemotherapy. Patients with previous radiotherapy or chemotherapy, or with another concurrent cancer, were excluded from the study. Surgical tissue pieces of about 1-2.3 cm3 were preserved in RNAlater solution and were kept at -80 degrees C until use. The library was prepared using multiplex PCR. The listed sequencing device is Illumina HiSeq 2500. TCRbeta libraries were constructed through three rounds of nested PCR with primers (Table S4) according to protocols adapted from ARM-PCR. PCR products of 200-500 bp were gel-excised and purified with the QIAquick gel extraction kit before sequencing. Per the original workflow: Reads were cleaned with Trimmomatic, merged with FLASH into complete CDR3 sequences, and assigned to V(D)J germline segments with MiTCR. Clonal diversity was calculated as the inverse Simpson's index using VDJtools. In-frame sequences lacking a premature stop codon were counted as productive reads. Using fastp trimming at Q25 and MiXCR clonotype assembly, TCRdb reanalyzed the public sequencing data and kept in-frame beta chains. Rows matching on CDR3 protein sequence are summarized as one entry with the most common DNA and genes. The V and J calls come from TCRdb's annotation, not from the publication. For this sample the table gives some 80,000 distinct CDR3 sequences, of which over 65% were detected only once. In total, the top ten clones hold around 40% of the sample.

On this clonotype: Its specific antigen is unknown. At one of its ends the junction is not consistent with the germline gene, which may arise from a read error.

CDR1 and CDR2 (MNHNY, SVGAGI) derive from the germline V gene (reference sequence). Including cysteine and phenylalanine, the CDR3 has 17 amino acids. Solely the CDR3 DNA is kept, with 51 bases framed from the first base. The sequence is built from TRBV6-6 and TRBJ1-5; TRBD1 is perhaps the D gene, given 6 matching bases. The sample consisted of distant non-tumor lung tissue. This sequence was found in a man between 65 and 85 years old with non-small cell lung cancer. In nucleotides, the sequence is TGTGCCAGTAGTTACTCGATGGGGGACAAAAGCAATCAGCCCCAGCATTTT. Protein translation: CASSYSMGDKSNQPQHF.